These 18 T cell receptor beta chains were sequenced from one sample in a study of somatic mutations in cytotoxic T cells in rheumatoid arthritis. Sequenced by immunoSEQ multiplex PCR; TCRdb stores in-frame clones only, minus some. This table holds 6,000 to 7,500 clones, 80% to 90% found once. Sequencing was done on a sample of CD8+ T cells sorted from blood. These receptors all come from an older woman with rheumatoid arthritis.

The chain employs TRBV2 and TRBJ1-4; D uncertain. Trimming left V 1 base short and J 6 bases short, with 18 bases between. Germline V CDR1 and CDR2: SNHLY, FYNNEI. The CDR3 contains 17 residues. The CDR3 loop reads CASSEEVGRSADEKLFF. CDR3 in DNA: TGTGCCAGCAGTGAAGAGGTTGGGAGGTCGGCGGATGAAAAACTGTTTTTT.

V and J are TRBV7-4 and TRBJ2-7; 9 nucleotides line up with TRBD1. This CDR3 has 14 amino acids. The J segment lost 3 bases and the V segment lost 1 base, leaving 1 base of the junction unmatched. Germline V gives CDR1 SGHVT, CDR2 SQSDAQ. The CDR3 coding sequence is TGTGCCAGCAGCTTAGGGGGACAGGGCTACGAGCAGTACTTC. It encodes CASSLGGQGYEQYF.

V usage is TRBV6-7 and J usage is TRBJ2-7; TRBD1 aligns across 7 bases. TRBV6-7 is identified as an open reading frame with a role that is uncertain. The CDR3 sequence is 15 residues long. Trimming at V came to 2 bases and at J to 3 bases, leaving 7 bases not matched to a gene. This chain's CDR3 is CASSYRDSGLYEQYF. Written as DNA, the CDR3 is TGTGCCAGCAGTTACCGGGACAGTGGACTCTACGAGCAGTACTTC.

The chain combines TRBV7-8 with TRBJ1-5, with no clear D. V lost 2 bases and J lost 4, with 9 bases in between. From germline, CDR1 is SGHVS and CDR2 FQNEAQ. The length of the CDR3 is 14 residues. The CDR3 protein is CASSLSRINQPQHF. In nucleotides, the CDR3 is TGTGCCAGCAGCTTATCCAGGATAAATCAGCCCCAGCATTTT.

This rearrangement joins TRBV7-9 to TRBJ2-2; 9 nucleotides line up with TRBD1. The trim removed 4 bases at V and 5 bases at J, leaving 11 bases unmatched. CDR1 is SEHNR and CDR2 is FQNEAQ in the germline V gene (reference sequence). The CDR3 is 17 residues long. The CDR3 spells CASSSPGQGDGTGELFF. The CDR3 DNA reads TGTGCCAGCAGCTCTCCGGGACAGGGCGATGGAACCGGGGAGCTGTTTTTT.

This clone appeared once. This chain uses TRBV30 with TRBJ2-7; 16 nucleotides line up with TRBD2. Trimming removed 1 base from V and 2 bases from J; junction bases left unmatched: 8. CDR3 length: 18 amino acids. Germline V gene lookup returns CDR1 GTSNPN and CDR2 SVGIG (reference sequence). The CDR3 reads CAWSAGLAGGLSTYEQYF. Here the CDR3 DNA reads TGTGCCTGGAGTGCGGGACTAGCGGGAGGGTTGAGTACCTACGAGCAGTACTTC.

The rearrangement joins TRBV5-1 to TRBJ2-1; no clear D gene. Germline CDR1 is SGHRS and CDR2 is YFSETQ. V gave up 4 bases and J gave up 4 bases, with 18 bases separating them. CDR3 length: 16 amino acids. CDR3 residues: CASSPAVGTQYNEQFF. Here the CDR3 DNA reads TGCGCCAGCAGCCCGGCCGTAGGAACACAGTACAATGAGCAGTTCTTC.

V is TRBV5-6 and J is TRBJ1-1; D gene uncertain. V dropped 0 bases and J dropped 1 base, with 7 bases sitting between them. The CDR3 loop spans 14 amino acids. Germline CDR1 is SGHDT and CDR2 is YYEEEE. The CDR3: CASSLAAENTEAFF. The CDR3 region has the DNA TGTGCCAGCAGCTTGGCGGCGGAGAACACTGAAGCTTTCTTT.

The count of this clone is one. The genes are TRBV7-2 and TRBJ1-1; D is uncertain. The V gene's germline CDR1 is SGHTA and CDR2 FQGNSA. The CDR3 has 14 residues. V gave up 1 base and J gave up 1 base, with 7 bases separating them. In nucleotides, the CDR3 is TGTGCCAGCAGCTTAGGGTCGGGGAACACTGAAGCTTTCTTT. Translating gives CASSLGSGNTEAFF.

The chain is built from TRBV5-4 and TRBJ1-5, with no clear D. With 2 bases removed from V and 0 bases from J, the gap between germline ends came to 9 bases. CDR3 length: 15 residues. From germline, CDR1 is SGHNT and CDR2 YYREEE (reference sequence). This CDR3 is CASSLGGSSNQPQHF. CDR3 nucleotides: TGTGCCAGCAGCTTAGGAGGGTCTAGCAATCAGCCCCAGCATTTT.

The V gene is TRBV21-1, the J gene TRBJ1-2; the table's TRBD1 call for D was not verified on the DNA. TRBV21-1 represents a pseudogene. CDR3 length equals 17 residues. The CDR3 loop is CASSKVPEQGRWNGYTF. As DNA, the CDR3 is TGTGCCAGCAGCAAAGTCCCGGAACAGGGACGGTGGAATGGCTACACCTTC.

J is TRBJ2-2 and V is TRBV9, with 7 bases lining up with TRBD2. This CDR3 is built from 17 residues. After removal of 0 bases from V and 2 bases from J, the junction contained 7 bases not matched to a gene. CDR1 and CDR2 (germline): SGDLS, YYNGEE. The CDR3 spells CASSVVVGLPNTGELFF. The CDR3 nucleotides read TGTGCCAGCAGCGTAGTGGTGGGACTACCTAACACCGGGGAGCTGTTTTTT.

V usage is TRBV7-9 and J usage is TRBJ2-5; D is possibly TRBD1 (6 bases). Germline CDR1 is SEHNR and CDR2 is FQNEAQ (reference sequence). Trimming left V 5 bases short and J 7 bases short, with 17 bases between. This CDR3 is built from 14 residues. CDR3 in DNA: TGTGCCAGCAGCGCGTTGGACAGCCCAGGGACCCAGTACTTC. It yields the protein CASSALDSPGTQYF.

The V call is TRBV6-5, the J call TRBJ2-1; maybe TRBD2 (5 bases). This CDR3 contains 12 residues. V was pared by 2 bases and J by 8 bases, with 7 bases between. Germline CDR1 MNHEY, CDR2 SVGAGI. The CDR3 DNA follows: TGTGCCAGCAGTTACGGGAGTGATGAGCAGTTCTTC. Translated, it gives CASSYGSDEQFF.

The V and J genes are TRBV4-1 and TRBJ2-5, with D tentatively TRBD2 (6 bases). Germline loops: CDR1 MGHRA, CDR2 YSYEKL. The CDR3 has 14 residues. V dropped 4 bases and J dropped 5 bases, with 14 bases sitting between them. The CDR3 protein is CASSLRLGGETQYF. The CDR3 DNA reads TGCGCCAGCAGCCTACGACTAGGCGGGGAGACCCAGTACTTC.

CDR3 protein: CSVEDRDSYGYTF. The CDR3 DNA reads as TGCAGCGTTGAAGACCGGGACAGCTATGGCTACACCTTC. The rearrangement joins TRBV29-1 to TRBJ1-2, with TRBD1 matching 7 bases. Germline trimming cut 0 bases from V and 4 bases from J; bases unmatched to any gene: 2. The CDR3 totals 13 residues. Germline V lookup: CDR1 SQVTM, CDR2 ANQGSEA. The full variable domain, rest sourced from reference TRBV29-1 and TRBJ1-2, is SAVISQKPSRDICQRGTSLTIQCQVDSQVTMMFWYRQQPGQSLTLIATANQGSEATYESGFVIDKFPISRPNLTFSTLTVSNMSPEDSSIYLCSVEDRDSYGYTFGSGTRLTVV.

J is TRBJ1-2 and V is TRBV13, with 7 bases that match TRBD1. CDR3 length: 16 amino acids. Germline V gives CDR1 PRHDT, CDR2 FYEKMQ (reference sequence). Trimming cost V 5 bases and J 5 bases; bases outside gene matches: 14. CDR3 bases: TGTGCCAGCAGCGAAGGGACAGCCGATGGGAGGTATGGCTACACCTTC. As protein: CASSEGTADGRYGYTF.

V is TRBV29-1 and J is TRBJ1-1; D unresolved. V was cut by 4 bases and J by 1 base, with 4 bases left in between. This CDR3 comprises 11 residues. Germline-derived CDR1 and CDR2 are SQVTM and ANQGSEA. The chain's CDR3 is CSVGRNTEAFF. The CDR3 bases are TGCAGCGTTGGTCGGAACACTGAAGCTTTCTTT.